The 10 T cell receptor beta chains below were found in one sample sequenced in a study of siplizumab effects on memory and regulatory T cells. TCRdb's copy holds only in-frame clones and misses some; the assay was immunoSEQ multiplex PCR. The data show 100,000 or so clones, roughly 90% seen once. The sequenced sample consisted of CD4+ T cells sorted from blood. These receptors were obtained from a human donor in good health.

The CDR3 DNA reads as TGTGCCACCAGCAGACTCTCAGGGGCAGATACGCAGTATTTT. Its translation is CATSRLSGADTQYF. This chain uses TRBV15 with TRBJ2-3; a possible D gene is TRBD1 (6 bases). Deletions cut 2 bases from V and 4 bases from J, with 10 bases between. Germline V lookup: CDR1 LNHNV, CDR2 YYDKDF (reference sequence). This CDR3 is built from 14 residues.

This chain links TRBV12-5 with TRBJ2-5; 9 nucleotides align to TRBD1. Germline trimming cut 3 bases from V and 5 bases from J; bases unmatched to any gene: 7. CDR1 LGHNT and CDR2 FRNRAP come from the germline V gene. The length of the CDR3 is 15 residues. The CDR3 reads CASGLGTGPVETQYF. CDR3 bases: TGTGCTAGTGGTTTAGGGACAGGGCCTGTGGAGACCCAGTACTTC.

The chain couples TRBV19 to TRBJ2-3; D assignment may be TRBD1 or TRBD2 (5 bases each). The CDR3 is made up of 15 amino acids. V gave up 7 bases and J gave up 1 base, with 15 bases separating them. Looked up from germline, CDR1 is LNHDA and CDR2 is SQIVND (reference sequence). The CDR3, as DNA: TGTGCCAGTACCCCCTGGATGGGGGGCACAGATACGCAGTATTTT. Its translation: CASTPWMGGTDTQYF.

This chain connects TRBV7-2 to TRBJ1-2, with TRBD1 identical over 7 bases. The germline V gene encodes CDR1 SGHTA and CDR2 FQGNSA. CDR3 length equals 13 residues. The junction had 6 bases not matched to a gene; V was cut back by 11 bases and J by 0 bases. CDR3: CAGRQGANYGYTF. The CDR3 coding sequence is TGTGCCGGTCGACAGGGAGCTAACTATGGCTACACCTTC.

The chain has TRBV28 and TRBJ1-1, with D perhaps TRBD1 (5 bases). Germline V gives CDR1 MDHEN, CDR2 SYDVKM. Trimming took off 7 bases at V and 2 bases at J, with 14 bases between the two ends. The CDR3 consists of 14 residues. The CDR3 nucleotides read TGTGCCAGCAAGGGACGGATTCCCAACACTGAAGCTTTCTTT. This sequence encodes CASKGRIPNTEAFF.

The rearrangement joins TRBV5-1 to TRBJ2-4; D might be TRBD2 (6 bases). Germline V lookup: CDR1 SGHRS, CDR2 YFSETQ. With 0 bases removed from V and 3 bases from J, the gap between germline ends came to 10 bases. This CDR3 spans 15 amino acids. This CDR3 reads CASSLGTMGKNIQYF. CDR3 sequence (DNA): TGCGCCAGCAGCTTGGGGACTATGGGCAAAAACATTCAGTACTTC.

The J gene is TRBJ2-1, the V gene TRBV27; 9 nucleotides line up with TRBD2. The CDR3 sequence is 15 residues long. Germline CDR1 is MNHEY and CDR2 is SMNVEV (reference sequence). The junction had 3 bases not matched to a gene; V was cut back by 4 bases and J by 2 bases. The CDR3 DNA reads as TGTGCCAGCAGTTACAGACTAGCGGCCTACAATGAGCAGTTCTTC. It is translated as CASSYRLAAYNEQFF.

The CDR3 DNA follows: TGTGCCAGTAGTTTTACAGGGGGAAGGGTAACTGAAGCTTTCTTT. Its protein product is CASSFTGGRVTEAFF. The rearrangement links TRBV19 to TRBJ1-1; 8 bases map to TRBD1. The germline CDR1 and CDR2 sequences are LNHDA and SQIVND (reference sequence). The CDR3 is made up of 15 amino acids. The V and J ends lost 5 bases and 5 bases, in that order; junction bases with no gene match: 10. Filled out from reference TRBV19 and TRBJ1-1, the complete variable domain reads DGGITQSPKYLFRKEGQNVTLSCEQNLNHDAMYWYRQDPGQGLRLIYYSQIVNDFQKGDIAEGYSVSREKKESFPLTVTSAQKNPTAFYLCASSFTGGRVTEAFFGQGTRLTVV.

V usage is TRBV6-4 and J usage is TRBJ1-5; D is possibly TRBD1 (6 bases). Trimming shortened V by 6 bases and J by 6 bases, and 12 bases separated the two germline ends. Germline-derived CDR1 and CDR2 are MRHNA and SNTAGT. This CDR3 region has 13 residues. The CDR3 region has the DNA TGTGCCAGCAGCGCCACAGGGACTCAGCCCCAGCATTTT. Amino acid sequence: CASSATGTQPQHF.

V gene TRBV11-3 combines with J gene TRBJ1-1; D remains ambiguous. The length of the CDR3 is 12 residues. Between the trimmed V and J ends, which lost 2 bases and 6 bases, there was a span of 7 bases. The germline gives CDR1 SGHNT, CDR2 YENEEA. The CDR3 sequence: CASSLIGSEAFF. CDR3 DNA sequence: TGTGCCAGCAGCTTAATAGGATCTGAAGCTTTCTTT.